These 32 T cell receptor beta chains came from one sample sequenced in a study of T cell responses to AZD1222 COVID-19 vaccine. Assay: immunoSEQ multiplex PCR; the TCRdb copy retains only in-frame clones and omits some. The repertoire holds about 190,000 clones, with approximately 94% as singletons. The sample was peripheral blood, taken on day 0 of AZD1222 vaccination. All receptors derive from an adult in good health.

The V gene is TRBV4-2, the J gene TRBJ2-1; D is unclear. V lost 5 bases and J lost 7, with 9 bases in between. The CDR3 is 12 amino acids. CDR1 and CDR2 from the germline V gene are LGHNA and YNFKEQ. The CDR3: CASSSSWNEQFF. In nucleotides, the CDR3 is TGTGCCAGCAGCTCTAGTTGGAATGAGCAGTTCTTC.

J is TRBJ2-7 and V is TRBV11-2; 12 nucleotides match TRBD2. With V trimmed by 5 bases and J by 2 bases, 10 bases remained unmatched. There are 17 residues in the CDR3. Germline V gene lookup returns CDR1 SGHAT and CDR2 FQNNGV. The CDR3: CASSPPPLAGGPYEQYF. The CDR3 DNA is TGTGCCAGCAGCCCCCCCCCGCTAGCGGGAGGGCCCTACGAGCAGTACTTC.

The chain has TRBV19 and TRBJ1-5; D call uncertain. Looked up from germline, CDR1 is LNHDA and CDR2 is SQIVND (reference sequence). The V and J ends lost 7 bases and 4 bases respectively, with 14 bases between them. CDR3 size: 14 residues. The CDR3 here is CASTLRPGNQPQHF. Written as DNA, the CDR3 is TGTGCCAGTACCCTCAGGCCGGGAAATCAGCCCCAGCATTTT.

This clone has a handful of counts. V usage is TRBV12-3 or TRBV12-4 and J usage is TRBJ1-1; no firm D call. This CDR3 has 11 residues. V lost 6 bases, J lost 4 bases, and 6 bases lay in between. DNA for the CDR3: TGTGCCAGCAGCCGAGTCACTGAAGCTTTCTTT. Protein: CASSRVTEAFF.

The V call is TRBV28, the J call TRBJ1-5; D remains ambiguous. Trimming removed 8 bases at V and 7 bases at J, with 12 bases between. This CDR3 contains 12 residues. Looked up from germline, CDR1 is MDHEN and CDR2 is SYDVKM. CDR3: CASGGWNQPQHF. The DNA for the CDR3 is TGTGCCAGCGGTGGTTGGAACCAGCCCCAGCATTTT.

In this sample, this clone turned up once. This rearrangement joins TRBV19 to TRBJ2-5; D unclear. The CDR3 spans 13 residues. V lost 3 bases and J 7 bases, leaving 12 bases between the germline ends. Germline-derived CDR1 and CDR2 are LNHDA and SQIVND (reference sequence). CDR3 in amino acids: CASSIEAMGTQYF. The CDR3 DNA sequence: TGTGCCAGTAGTATTGAGGCCATGGGGACCCAGTACTTC.

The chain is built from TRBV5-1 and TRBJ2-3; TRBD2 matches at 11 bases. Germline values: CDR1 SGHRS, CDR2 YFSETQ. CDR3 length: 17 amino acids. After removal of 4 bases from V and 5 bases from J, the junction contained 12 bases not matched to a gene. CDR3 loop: CASSTGSGTSGGDTQYF. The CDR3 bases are TGCGCCAGCAGCACGGGAAGCGGGACTAGCGGTGGAGATACGCAGTATTTT.

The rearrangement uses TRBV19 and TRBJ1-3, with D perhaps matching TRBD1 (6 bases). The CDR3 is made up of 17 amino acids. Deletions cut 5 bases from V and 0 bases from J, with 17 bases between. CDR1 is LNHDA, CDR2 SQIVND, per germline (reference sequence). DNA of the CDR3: TGTGCCAGTAGTGCCCGCCGGGACACCGCCTCTGGAAACACCATATATTTT. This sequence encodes CASSARRDTASGNTIYF. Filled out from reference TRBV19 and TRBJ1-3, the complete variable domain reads DGGITQSPKYLFRKEGQNVTLSCEQNLNHDAMYWYRQDPGQGLRLIYYSQIVNDFQKGDIAEGYSVSREKKESFPLTVTSAQKNPTAFYLCASSARRDTASGNTIYFGEGSWLTVV.

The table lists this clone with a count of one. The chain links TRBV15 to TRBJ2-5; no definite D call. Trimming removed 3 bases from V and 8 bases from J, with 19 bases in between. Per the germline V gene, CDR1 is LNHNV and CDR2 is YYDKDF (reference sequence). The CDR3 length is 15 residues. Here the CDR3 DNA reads TGTGCCACCAGCAGCAACCTACGGGCCTGGGGAACCCAGTACTTC. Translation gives CATSSNLRAWGTQYF.

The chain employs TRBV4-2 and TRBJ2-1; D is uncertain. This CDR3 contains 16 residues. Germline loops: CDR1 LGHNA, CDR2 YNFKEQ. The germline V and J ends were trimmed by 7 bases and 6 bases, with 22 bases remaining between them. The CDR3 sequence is CASTLGGSDSGNEQFF. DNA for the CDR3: TGTGCCAGCACGCTTGGCGGTAGTGACTCAGGCAATGAGCAGTTCTTC.

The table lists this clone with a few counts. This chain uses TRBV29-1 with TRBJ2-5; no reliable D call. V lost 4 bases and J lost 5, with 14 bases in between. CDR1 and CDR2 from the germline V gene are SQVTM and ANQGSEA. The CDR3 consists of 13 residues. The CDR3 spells CSVALKGGETQYF. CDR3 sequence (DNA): TGCAGCGTTGCCCTGAAGGGTGGTGAGACCCAGTACTTC.

The CDR3 sequence is CASSQIPTEIYGYTF. The CDR3 region has the DNA TGCGCCAGCAGCCAAATACCGACGGAGATCTATGGCTACACCTTC. The chain links TRBV5-1 to TRBJ1-2; D gene unclear. CDR1 is SGHRS and CDR2 is YFSETQ in the germline V gene. This CDR3 region has 15 residues. Trimming removed 4 bases from V and 4 bases from J, with 17 bases in between.

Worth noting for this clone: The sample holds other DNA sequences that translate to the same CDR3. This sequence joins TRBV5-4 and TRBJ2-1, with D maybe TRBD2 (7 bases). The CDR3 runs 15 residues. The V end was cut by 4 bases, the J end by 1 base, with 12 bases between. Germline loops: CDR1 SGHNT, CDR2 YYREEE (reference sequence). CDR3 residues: CASSLGGGSYNEQFF. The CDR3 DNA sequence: TGTGCCAGCAGCCTGGGAGGGGGGTCCTACAATGAGCAGTTCTTC. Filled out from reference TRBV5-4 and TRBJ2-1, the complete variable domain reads ETGVTQSPTHLIKTRGQQVTLRCSSQSGHNTVSWYQQALGQGPQFIFQYYREEENGRGNFPPRFSGLQFPNYSSELNVNALELDDSALYLCASSLGGGSYNEQFFGPGTRLTVL.

The CDR3, as DNA: TGTGCCAGCAGGGGTGGCTACGAGCAGTACTTC. Translating gives CASRGGYEQYF. V and J are TRBV12-3 or TRBV12-4 and TRBJ2-7; D not certain. The V gene lost 6 bases and the J gene lost 3 bases, with 6 bases spanning the gap. The length of the CDR3 is 11 residues.

The CDR3 DNA reads TGCAGCGCGAGGACAGTTGGAAACACCATATATTTT. Translated: CSARTVGNTIYF. The chain carries TRBV29-1 and TRBJ1-3; D perhaps matches TRBD1 (6 bases). V lost 7 bases, J lost 3 bases, and 10 bases lay in between. The germline gives CDR1 SQVTM, CDR2 ANQGSEA. The CDR3 is made up of 12 amino acids.

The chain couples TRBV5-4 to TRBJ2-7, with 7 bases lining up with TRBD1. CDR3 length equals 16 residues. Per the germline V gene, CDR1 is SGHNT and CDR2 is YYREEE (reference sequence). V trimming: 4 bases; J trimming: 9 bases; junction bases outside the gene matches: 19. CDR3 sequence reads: CASSTKGAGGGLGQYF. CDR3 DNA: TGTGCCAGCAGCACAAAGGGGGCAGGGGGTGGCCTCGGGCAGTACTTC.

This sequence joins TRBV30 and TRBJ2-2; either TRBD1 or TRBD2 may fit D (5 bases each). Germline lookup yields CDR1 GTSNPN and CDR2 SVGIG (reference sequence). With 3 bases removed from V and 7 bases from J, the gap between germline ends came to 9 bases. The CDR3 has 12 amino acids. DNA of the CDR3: TGTGCCTGGAGGGGACCGAGCGGGGAGCTGTTTTTT. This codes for CAWRGPSGELFF. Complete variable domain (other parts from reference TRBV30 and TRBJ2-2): SQTIHQWPATLVQPVGSPLSLECTVEGTSNPNLYWYRQAAGRGLQLLFYSVGIGQISSEVPQNLSASRPQDRQFILSSKKLLLSDSGFYLCAWRGPSGELFFGEGSRLTVL.

CDR3 nucleotides: TGTGCCAGCAGGAACCGACCCGGCGGGGACTACGAGCAGTACTTC. Translating gives CASRNRPGGDYEQYF. V gene TRBV6-5 combines with J gene TRBJ2-7; a weak D match, TRBD2 (6 bases). The germline V gene has CDR1 MNHEY and CDR2 SVGAGI. V dropped 6 bases and J dropped 3 bases, with 18 bases sitting between them. The CDR3 is made up of 15 amino acids.

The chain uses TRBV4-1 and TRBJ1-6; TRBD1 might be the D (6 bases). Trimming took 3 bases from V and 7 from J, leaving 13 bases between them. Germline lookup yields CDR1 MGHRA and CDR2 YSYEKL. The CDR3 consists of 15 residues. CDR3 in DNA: TGCGCCAGCAGCCATAACGACAGGACCAATTCACCCCTCCACTTT. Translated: CASSHNDRTNSPLHF.

This CDR3 is CASSAPGTGDNEQFF. The CDR3 DNA reads TGTGCCAGCAGCGCACCCGGGACAGGGGACAATGAGCAGTTCTTC. This chain uses TRBV28 with TRBJ2-1; 10 bases align to TRBD1. Trimming took 6 bases from V and 5 from J; bases not matched to a gene: 7. The V gene's germline CDR1 is MDHEN and CDR2 SYDVKM. The CDR3 runs 15 residues.

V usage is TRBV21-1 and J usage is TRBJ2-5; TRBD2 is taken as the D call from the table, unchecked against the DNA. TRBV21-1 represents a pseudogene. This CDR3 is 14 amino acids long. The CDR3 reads CASSKLHGKETQYF. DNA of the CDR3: TGTGCCAGCAGCAAACTTCACGGGAAAGAGACCCAGTACTTC.

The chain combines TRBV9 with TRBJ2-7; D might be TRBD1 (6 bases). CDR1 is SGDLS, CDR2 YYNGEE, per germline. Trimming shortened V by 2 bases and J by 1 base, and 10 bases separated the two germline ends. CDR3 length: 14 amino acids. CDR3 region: CASSVGATSYEQYF. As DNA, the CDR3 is TGTGCCAGCAGCGTGGGGGCAACGTCCTACGAGCAGTACTTC.

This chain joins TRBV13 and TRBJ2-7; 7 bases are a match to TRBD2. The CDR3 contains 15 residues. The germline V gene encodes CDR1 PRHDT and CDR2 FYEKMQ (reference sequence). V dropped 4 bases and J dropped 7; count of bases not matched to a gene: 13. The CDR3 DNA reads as TGTGCCAGCAGCTCCTTTAGCGGGCCGAACCGAGAGCAGTACTTC. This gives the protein CASSSFSGPNREQYF.

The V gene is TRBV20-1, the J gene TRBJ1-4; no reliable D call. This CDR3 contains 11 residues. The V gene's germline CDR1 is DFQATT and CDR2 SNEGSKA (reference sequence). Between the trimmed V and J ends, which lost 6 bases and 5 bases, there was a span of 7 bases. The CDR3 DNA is TGCAGTGCGAGGTCGAATGAAAAACTGTTTTTT. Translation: CSARSNEKLFF.

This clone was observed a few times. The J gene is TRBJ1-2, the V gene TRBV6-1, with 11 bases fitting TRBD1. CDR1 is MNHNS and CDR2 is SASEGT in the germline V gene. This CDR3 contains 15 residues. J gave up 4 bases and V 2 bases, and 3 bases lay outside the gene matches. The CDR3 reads CASSESGTGGYGYTF. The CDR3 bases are TGTGCCAGCAGTGAATCCGGGACAGGGGGCTATGGCTACACCTTC.

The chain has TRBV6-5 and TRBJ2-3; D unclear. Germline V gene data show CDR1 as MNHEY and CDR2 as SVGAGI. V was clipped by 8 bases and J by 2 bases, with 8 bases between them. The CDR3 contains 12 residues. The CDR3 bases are TGTGCCAGCCGAACGACCACAGATACGCAGTATTTT. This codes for CASRTTTDTQYF.

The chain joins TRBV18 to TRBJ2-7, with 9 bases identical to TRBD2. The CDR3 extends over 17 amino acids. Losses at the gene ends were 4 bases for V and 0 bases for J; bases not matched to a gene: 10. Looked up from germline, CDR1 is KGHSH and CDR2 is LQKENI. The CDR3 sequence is CASSQPKLAGSSYEQYF. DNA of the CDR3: TGTGCCAGCTCACAACCCAAACTAGCGGGTAGCTCCTACGAGCAGTACTTC.

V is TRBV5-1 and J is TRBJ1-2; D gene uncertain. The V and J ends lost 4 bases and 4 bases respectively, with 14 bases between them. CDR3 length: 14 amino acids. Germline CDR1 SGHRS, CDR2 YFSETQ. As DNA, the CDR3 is TGCGCCAGCAGCCCCCAGGTCGGAGCCTATGGCTACACCTTC. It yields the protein CASSPQVGAYGYTF.

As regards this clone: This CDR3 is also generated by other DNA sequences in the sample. CDR3 loop: CASSQEEGTLGQPQHF. Written as DNA, the CDR3 is TGCGCCAGCAGCCAAGAAGAGGGTACCTTAGGACAGCCCCAGCATTTT. The chain employs TRBV4-1 and TRBJ1-5; D is unresolved. The germline V and J ends were trimmed by 0 bases and 7 bases, with 16 bases remaining between them. The CDR3 is made up of 16 amino acids. Germline V CDR1 and CDR2: MGHRA, YSYEKL.

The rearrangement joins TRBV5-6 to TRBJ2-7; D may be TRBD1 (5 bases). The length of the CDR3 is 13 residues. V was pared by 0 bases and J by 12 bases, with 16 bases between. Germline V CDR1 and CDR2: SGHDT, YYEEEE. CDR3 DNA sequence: TGTGCCAGCAGCTTGGTTGTGGGGCTCCGATTGTACTTC. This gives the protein CASSLVVGLRLYF.

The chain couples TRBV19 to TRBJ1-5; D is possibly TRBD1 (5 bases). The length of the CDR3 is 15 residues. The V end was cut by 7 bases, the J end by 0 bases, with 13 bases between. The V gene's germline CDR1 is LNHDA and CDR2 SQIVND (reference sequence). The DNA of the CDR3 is TGTGCCAGTATCACCAGGGTTGGTAGCAATCAGCCCCAGCATTTT. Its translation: CASITRVGSNQPQHF.

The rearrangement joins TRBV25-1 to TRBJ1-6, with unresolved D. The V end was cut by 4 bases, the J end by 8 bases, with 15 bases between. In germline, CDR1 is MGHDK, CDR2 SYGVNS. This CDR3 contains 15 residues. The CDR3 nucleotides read TGTGCCAGCAGTGTGGAGTCCGGGCGTCATTCACCCCTCCACTTT. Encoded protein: CASSVESGRHSPLHF.